What follows are 27 T cell receptor beta chains derived from one specimen sequenced in a study of blood T cells in healthy people across ages. Next came a second PCR, run for about 7 to 11 cycles, which used a sample-barcoded 5' primer along with a J-beta primer mix. TCRdb redid the calling of the 5' RACE reads with MiXCR, one entry per CDR3 protein. The data show under 1,000,000 distinct CDR3 sequences, around 36% seen once. The sequenced material came from blood. The receptors were gathered from a man aged 18 to 35 in good health.

V gene TRBV7-6 combines with J gene TRBJ1-5; TRBD1 might be the D (6 bases). CDR1 and CDR2 (germline): SGHVS, FNYEAQ. CDR3 size: 16 residues. V was cut by 5 bases and J by 1 base, with 15 bases left in between. CDR3 protein: CASSPGGGMSNQPQHF. The CDR3 nucleotides read TGTGCCAGCAGCCCAGGAGGGGGGATGAGCAATCAGCCCCAGCATTTT.

V gene TRBV5-1 combines with J gene TRBJ2-3; 7 positions agree with TRBD2. Germline loops: CDR1 SGHRS, CDR2 YFSETQ. The V gene end was trimmed by 6 bases and the J gene end by 1 base; junction bases not matched to a gene: 11. There are 16 residues in the CDR3. CDR3 sequence (DNA): TGCGCCAGCAAGTTTCGGGGGGAGAGGGGCACAGATACGCAGTATTTT. This encodes CASKFRGERGTDTQYF.

This clonotype was seen a few times. The chain uses TRBV15 and TRBJ2-3; possibly TRBD2 for D (7 bases). V lost 4 bases and J 4 bases, leaving 15 bases between the germline ends. This CDR3 has 15 amino acids. Germline-derived CDR1 and CDR2 are LNHNV and YYDKDF (reference sequence). Written as DNA, the CDR3 is TGTGCCACCAGCACAACGGAGGGGGGGGCAGATACGCAGTATTTT. Its protein product is CATSTTEGGADTQYF.

This clonotype was found a few times. The V and J genes are TRBV12-3 or TRBV12-4 and TRBJ1-2, with 7 bases that match TRBD1. The V segment lost 7 bases and the J segment 6 bases; nucleotides outside the gene matches: 11. The CDR3 is 14 residues long. The CDR3 loop is CASTRLAGGDGYTF. The CDR3 DNA sequence: TGTGCCAGCACCCGGCTGGCAGGGGGGGATGGCTACACCTTC.

This sequence joins TRBV5-1 and TRBJ1-1; 8 nucleotides line up with TRBD1. Germline values: CDR1 SGHRS, CDR2 YFSETQ. V lost 7 bases to trimming and J lost 1 base; unmatched junction nucleotides: 6. The CDR3 extends over 14 amino acids. CDR3 nucleotide sequence: TGCGCCAGCGGCCTGACAGGGGAGAACACTGAAGCTTTCTTT. Translating gives CASGLTGENTEAFF. The full variable domain, in which reference TRBV5-1 and TRBJ1-1 provide the parts outside the CDR3, is KAGVTQTPRYLIKTRGQQVTLSCSPISGHRSVSWYQQTPGQGLQFLFEYFSETQRNKGNFPGRFSGRQFSNSRSEMNVSTLELGDSALYLCASGLTGENTEAFFGQGTRLTVV.

This clonotype was seen at least ten times. This chain uses TRBV9 with TRBJ1-2; D unclear. Trimming pared 4 bases from V and 8 bases from J, leaving 18 bases between. The V gene's germline CDR1 is SGDLS and CDR2 YYNGEE. The CDR3 loop spans 14 amino acids. The CDR3 nucleotides read TGTGCCAGCAGCCCCCTCGACGGGAAGGGAGGCTACACCTTC. Translation gives CASSPLDGKGGYTF.

There are many counts of this clonotype. The chain has TRBV12-3 or TRBV12-4 and TRBJ1-4, with TRBD1 matching 8 bases. CDR3 length: 16 amino acids. J gave up 10 bases and V 6 bases, and 16 bases lay outside the gene matches. CDR3 residues: CASSQQGGSGFGKLFF. CDR3 nucleotide sequence: TGTGCCAGCAGCCAACAGGGGGGGAGTGGGTTCGGAAAACTGTTTTTT.

This chain joins TRBV12-3 or TRBV12-4 and TRBJ2-1; 11 bases line up with TRBD2. With V trimmed by 1 base and J by 8 bases, 4 bases remained unmatched. The CDR3 covers 15 residues. DNA of the CDR3: TGTGCCAGCAGTTTAGGACTAGCGGGGTGGGATGAGCAGTTCTTC. Translation: CASSLGLAGWDEQFF.

The chain has TRBV7-2 and TRBJ2-5; 10 nucleotides match TRBD2. V dropped 6 bases and J dropped 11; count of bases not matched to a gene: 9. The CDR3 runs to 13 residues. Germline V CDR1 and CDR2: SGHTA, FQGNSA. DNA of the CDR3: TGTGCCAGCAGGGTAGCGGGGGGAAGAGAGCAGTACTTC. Translating gives CASRVAGGREQYF.

The chain links TRBV10-3 to TRBJ2-2, with 8 bases matching TRBD1. J gave up 6 bases and V 6 bases, and 6 bases lay outside the gene matches. Germline V gene data show CDR1 as ENHRY and CDR2 as SYGVKD. This CDR3 comprises 14 residues. As DNA, the CDR3 is TGTGCCATCAGCCGGACAGGGAATTCCGGGGAGCTGTTTTTT. Its translation is CAISRTGNSGELFF.

In regard to this clonotype: A much more abundant neighbour one base away suggests this may be a read error. This chain's CDR3 is CASSFNSQETQFF. CDR3 DNA sequence: TGTGCCAGCAGCTTTAACAGCCAAGAGACCCAGTTCTTC. This rearrangement joins TRBV7-2 to TRBJ2-5; D gene unclear. The tail of the sequence fits TRBJ2-1 better, so the J call may be wrong. The CDR3 spans 13 residues. CDR1 is SGHTA, CDR2 FQGNSA, per germline.

This clonotype showed up just a few times. This sequence joins TRBV7-9 and TRBJ2-7; tentative D call: TRBD2 (6 bases). This CDR3 is 15 amino acids long. Per germline, CDR1 SEHNR and CDR2 FQNEAQ (reference sequence). The germline V and J ends were trimmed by 5 bases and 0 bases, with 14 bases remaining between them. In nucleotides, the CDR3 is TGTGCCAGCAGCCCCTCGGGCGGGGCCTCCTACGAGCAGTACTTC. Translating gives CASSPSGGASYEQYF.

V and J are TRBV12-3 or TRBV12-4 and TRBJ2-3; 9 bases are a match to TRBD1. CDR3 size: 14 residues. The junction had 4 bases not matched to a gene; V was cut back by 5 bases and J by 4 bases. The CDR3 is CASSGTGIPDTQYF. The CDR3 coding sequence is TGTGCCAGCAGTGGGACAGGGATCCCAGATACGCAGTATTTT.

The sample holds a few counts of this clonotype. This chain uses TRBV20-1 with TRBJ1-6; D uncertain. Germline V CDR1 and CDR2: DFQATT, SNEGSKA (reference sequence). Trimming took 0 bases from V and 3 from J, leaving 9 bases between them. The length of the CDR3 is 15 residues. The CDR3 sequence: CSARESSDYNSPLHF. CDR3 in DNA: TGCAGTGCTAGAGAGTCGTCTGACTATAATTCACCCCTCCACTTT.

The chain uses TRBV14 and TRBJ2-7, with 8 bases aligning to TRBD1. Germline V gene data show CDR1 as SGHDN and CDR2 as FVKESK. After removal of 8 bases from V and 0 bases from J, the junction contained 9 bases not matched to a gene. This CDR3 is 15 amino acids long. This CDR3 reads CASGEAGTGSYEQYF. The CDR3 DNA sequence: TGTGCCAGCGGCGAAGCCGGGACAGGCTCCTACGAGCAGTACTTC.

This clonotype has a count of ten or more. The chain joins TRBV29-1 to TRBJ1-1; D not resolved. Germline CDR1 SQVTM, CDR2 ANQGSEA. V shed 6 bases and J shed 0 bases, with 11 bases lying between them. This CDR3 spans 13 amino acids. CDR3 sequence: CSVHGNMNTEAFF. CDR3 DNA sequence: TGCAGCGTCCACGGCAACATGAACACTGAAGCTTTCTTT.

J is TRBJ2-5 and V is TRBV20-1; TRBD2 might be the D (5 bases). Trimming pared 2 bases from V and 11 bases from J, leaving 18 bases between. Germline V lookup: CDR1 DFQATT, CDR2 SNEGSKA (reference sequence). CDR3 length: 13 amino acids. The chain's CDR3 is CSARSWTENEQYF. The CDR3 nucleotides are TGCAGTGCTAGATCCTGGACTGAGAATGAGCAGTACTTC.

In this sample, this clonotype turned up once. V gene TRBV20-1 combines with J gene TRBJ2-1; 7 bases map to TRBD2. This CDR3 is 12 amino acids long. V was pared by 5 bases and J by 10 bases, with 8 bases of the junction left unmatched. Germline V gives CDR1 DFQATT, CDR2 SNEGSKA (reference sequence). The CDR3, as DNA: TGCAGTGCTGGGCGGGGAGGGGACGAGCAGTTCTTC. It codes for CSAGRGGDEQFF.

This clonotype was recorded many times. The J gene is TRBJ2-7, the V gene TRBV15; D perhaps matches TRBD1 (5 bases). The CDR3 length is 16 residues. Trimming pared 1 base from V and 2 bases from J, leaving 15 bases between. Germline CDR1 LNHNV, CDR2 YYDKDF (reference sequence). CDR3 loop: CATSRGGSGIPYEQYF. As DNA, the CDR3 is TGTGCCACCAGCAGAGGCGGATCAGGGATACCCTACGAGCAGTACTTC. The full variable domain, in which reference TRBV15 and TRBJ2-7 provide the parts outside the CDR3, is DAMVIQNPRYQVTQFGKPVTLSCSQTLNHNVMYWYQQKSSQAPKLLFHYYDKDFNNEADTPDNFQSRRPNTSFCFLDIRSPGLGDTAMYLCATSRGGSGIPYEQYFGPGTRLTVT.

The chain employs TRBV2 and TRBJ2-7, with 7 bases aligning to TRBD1. CDR3 length: 11 amino acids. J lost 5 bases, V lost 8 bases, and 3 bases had no gene match. Germline V lookup: CDR1 SNHLY, CDR2 FYNNEI. The DNA for the CDR3 is TGTGCCAGCGGACAGGACGACGAGCAGTACTTC. Amino acid sequence: CASGQDDEQYF.

This clonotype has a handful of counts. Here the CDR3 reads CASSPGINEKLFF. Here the CDR3 DNA reads TGTGCCAGCAGTCCAGGCATTAATGAAAAACTGTTTTTT. The rearrangement uses TRBV25-1 and TRBJ1-4; D not certain. V was cut by 5 bases and J by 4 bases, with 8 bases left in between. Germline V gene data show CDR1 as MGHDK and CDR2 as SYGVNS. The CDR3 totals 13 residues.

DNA for the CDR3: TGTGCCAGCAGTTACGGCGGGGCAGGGGATCTCCGAGGCTATGGCTACACCTTC. Protein: CASSYGGAGDLRGYGYTF. The chain combines TRBV6-5 with TRBJ1-2, with TRBD1 as a possible D gene (6 bases). This CDR3 is built from 18 residues. The ends were cut back, 2 bases at V and 4 bases at J, with 23 bases in the middle. CDR1 MNHEY and CDR2 SVGAGI come from the germline V gene.

The rearrangement joins TRBV4-3 to TRBJ1-1, with a possible D match to TRBD1 (5 bases). CDR1 is LGHNA, CDR2 YSLEER, per germline. The V and J ends lost 0 bases and 1 base respectively, with 9 bases between them. The CDR3 contains 15 residues. CDR3 sequence reads: CASSQEGTENTEAFF. The DNA for the CDR3 is TGCGCCAGCAGCCAAGAGGGGACGGAGAACACTGAAGCTTTCTTT.

In this sample, this clonotype turned up once. The conserved phenylalanine or tryptophan normally closing the CDR3 is absent here, so this likely arose from a read error. The J gene is TRBJ2-3, the V gene TRBV7-2, with 16 bases lining up with TRBD2. CDR3 length equals 17 residues. The junction had 6 bases not matched to a gene; V was cut back by 5 bases and J by 4 bases. Looked up from germline, CDR1 is SGHTA and CDR2 is FQGNSA. CDR3 DNA sequence: TGTGCCAGCAGCCAGGGACTAGCGGGGGGGTGGGCAGATACGCAGTATTCT. It yields the protein CASSQGLAGGWADTQYS.

The genes are TRBV10-3 and TRBJ1-5; TRBD1 is a possible D gene (6 bases). Trimming took 3 bases from V and 4 from J, leaving 13 bases between them. CDR1 and CDR2 (germline): ENHRY, SYGVKD. The CDR3 runs 15 residues. The chain's CDR3 is CAISEHREVNQPQHF. As DNA, the CDR3 is TGTGCCATCAGTGAACACAGGGAGGTTAATCAGCCCCAGCATTTT.

The rearrangement links TRBV6-2 or TRBV6-3 to TRBJ2-3; TRBD1 matches at 11 bases. Germline-derived CDR1 and CDR2 are MNHEY and SVGEGT. The CDR3 sequence is 15 residues long. Trimming took 3 bases from V and 4 from J; bases not matched to a gene: 3. The CDR3 region has the DNA TGTGCCAGCAGTTATGGACAGGGGGCCCCAGATACGCAGTATTTT. Translating gives CASSYGQGAPDTQYF.

The rearrangement joins TRBV27 to TRBJ2-3; the D is unclear. The length of the CDR3 is 14 residues. The V gene's germline CDR1 is MNHEY and CDR2 SMNVEV (reference sequence). Trimming removed 5 bases from V and 3 bases from J, with 12 bases in between. Here the CDR3 DNA reads TGTGCCAGCAGTCCCTACGGAATGACAGATACGCAGTATTTT. Amino acids: CASSPYGMTDTQYF.